A single sample is the source of the 3 T cell receptor beta chains below, sequenced in a study of blood T cell repertoires in COVID-19. Generated by immunoSEQ multiplex PCR, the TCRdb table keeps only in-frame clones and is missing some. Of a few hundred thousand clones in the sample, around nine tenths are singletons; the top ten hold approximately 3.4%. The specimen was PBMCs or T cells enriched from blood (not recorded which). All receptors come from a woman in her 40s who had been exposed to COVID-19.

This clone was detected only a few times. One end of the junction does not line up with germline, which may come from a read error. The rearrangement links TRBV5-1 to TRBJ1-2; TRBD1 matches 11 bases. Per germline, CDR1 SGHRS and CDR2 YFSETQ. This CDR3 has 14 amino acids. CDR3 nucleotides: TGTGCCAGCAGCTTGGTGGGACAGGGGGGCGGCTACACCTTC. Its translation is CASSLVGQGGGYTF.

This clone was counted a few times. The chain combines TRBV6-5 with TRBJ2-7; 7 bases are a match to TRBD2. The length of the CDR3 is 14 residues. CDR1 and CDR2 (germline): MNHEY, SVGAGI. Trimming at V came to 5 bases and at J to 3 bases, leaving 7 bases not matched to a gene. As DNA, the CDR3 is TGTGCCAGCAGTCCGGGACTACCGTACTACGAGCAGTACGTC. Translated: CASSPGLPYYEQYV.

The V and J genes are TRBV7-9 and TRBJ1-5, with TRBD1 matching 12 bases. The germline gives CDR1 SEHNR, CDR2 FQNEAQ (reference sequence). The CDR3 runs to 16 residues. V lost 7 bases, J lost 6 bases, and 10 bases stayed unmatched. The CDR3 coding sequence is TGTGCCAGCACCGACGGGACAGGGGGCGGAGGTCAGCCCCAGCATTTT. It codes for CASTDGTGGGGQPQHF.